A selection of T cell receptor beta chains follows, all from one sample in a study of cytomegalovirus exposure and HLA in healthy donors. Some clones are missing from TCRdb's copy, which holds only in-frame ones; the method was immunoSEQ multiplex PCR. The data hold 150,000 to 200,000 clones, with 60% to 80% observed a single time. Sequencing was done on a sample of PBMCs. The origin of the receptors is a man in his forties or fifties in good health and CMV-seropositive. CDR3s include the opening cysteine and the closing phenylalanine or tryptophan. A D gene is named only where the DNA matches it firmly. Rows give clone size only sometimes, using once, few, many, or a class for an expanded clone.

d_call: TRBD2; clone_size: .; v_call: TRBV11-3; j_call: TRBJ2-7; cdr3_aa: CASSLEIGGGPYGPEQYF; cdr3_nt: TGTGCCAGCAGCTTAGAGATCGGGGGAGGGCCCTACGGGCCCGAGCAGTACTTC
d_call: .; clone_size: .; v_call: TRBV11-1; j_call: TRBJ2-3; cdr3_aa: CASSVGVADTQYF; cdr3_nt: TGTGCCAGCAGCGTCGGGGTCGCAGATACGCAGTATTTT
d_call: .; clone_size: .; v_call: TRBV11-3; j_call: TRBJ2-4; cdr3_aa: CASSPPGSGGIQYF; cdr3_nt: TGTGCCAGCAGCCCTCCCGGGTCCGGAGGCATTCAGTACTTC
d_call: .; clone_size: .; v_call: TRBV18; j_call: TRBJ2-7; cdr3_aa: CASSINREQYF; cdr3_nt: TGTGCCAGCTCAATAAACAGGGAGCAGTACTTC
d_call: .; clone_size: .; v_call: TRBV19; j_call: TRBJ1-1; cdr3_aa: CASSLDIRAFF; cdr3_nt: TGTGCCAGTAGTCTTGACATTCGGGCTTTCTTT
d_call: .; clone_size: .; v_call: TRBV9; j_call: TRBJ1-4; cdr3_aa: CASSLPRGGSNEKLFF; cdr3_nt: TGTGCCAGCAGCTTGCCGCGGGGGGGGTCTAATGAAAAACTGTTTTTT
d_call: TRBD2; clone_size: .; v_call: TRBV5-6; j_call: TRBJ2-5; cdr3_aa: CASSLGWLAGRSETQYF; cdr3_nt: TGTGCCAGCAGCTTGGGATGGCTAGCGGGAAGGTCGGAGACCCAGTACTTC
d_call: TRBD1; clone_size: few; v_call: TRBV29-1; j_call: TRBJ2-5; cdr3_aa: CSVPGTGGQETQYF; cdr3_nt: TGCAGCGTTCCCGGGACAGGGGGTCAAGAGACCCAGTACTTC
d_call: .; clone_size: .; v_call: TRBV29-1; j_call: TRBJ2-7; cdr3_aa: CSVVTSSYEQYF; cdr3_nt: TGCAGCGTCGTAACTAGCTCCTACGAGCAGTACTTC
d_call: TRBD1; clone_size: few; v_call: TRBV11-1; j_call: TRBJ2-5; cdr3_aa: CASSRTGQETQYF; cdr3_nt: TGTGCCAGCAGCCGGACAGGACAAGAGACCCAGTACTTC